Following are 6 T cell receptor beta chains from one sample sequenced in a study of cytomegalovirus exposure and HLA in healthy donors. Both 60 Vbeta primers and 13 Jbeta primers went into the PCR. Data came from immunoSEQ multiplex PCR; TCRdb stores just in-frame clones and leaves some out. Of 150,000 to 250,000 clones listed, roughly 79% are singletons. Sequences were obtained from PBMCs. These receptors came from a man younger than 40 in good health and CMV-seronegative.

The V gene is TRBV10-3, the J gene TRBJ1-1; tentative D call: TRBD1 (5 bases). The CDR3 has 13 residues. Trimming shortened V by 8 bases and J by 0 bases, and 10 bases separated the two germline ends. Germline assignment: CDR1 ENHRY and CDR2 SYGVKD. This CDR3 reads CAIGGGMNTEAFF. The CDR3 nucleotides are TGTGCCATCGGGGGGGGAATGAACACTGAAGCTTTCTTT.

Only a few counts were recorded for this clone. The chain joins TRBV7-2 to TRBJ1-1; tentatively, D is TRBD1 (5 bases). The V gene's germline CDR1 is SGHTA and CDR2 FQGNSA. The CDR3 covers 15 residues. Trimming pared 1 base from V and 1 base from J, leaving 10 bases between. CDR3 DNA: TGTGCCAGCAGCTTAGTGCGGACACCGAACACTGAAGCTTTCTTT. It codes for CASSLVRTPNTEAFF.

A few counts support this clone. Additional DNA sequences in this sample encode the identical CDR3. CDR3 amino acids: CAWSVVGGGYEQYF. The CDR3 DNA sequence: TGTGCCTGGAGTGTAGTGGGAGGGGGCTACGAGCAGTACTTC. The chain couples TRBV30 to TRBJ2-7; D perhaps matches TRBD2 (7 bases). The germline V and J ends were trimmed by 0 bases and 3 bases, with 12 bases remaining between them. CDR1 and CDR2 (germline): GTSNPN, SVGIG (reference sequence). CDR3 length: 14 residues. Combining the CDR3 with reference TRBV30 and TRBJ2-7 gives the whole variable domain SQTIHQWPATLVQPVGSPLSLECTVEGTSNPNLYWYRQAAGRGLQLLFYSVGIGQISSEVPQNLSASRPQDRQFILSSKKLLLSDSGFYLCAWSVVGGGYEQYFGPGTRLTVT.

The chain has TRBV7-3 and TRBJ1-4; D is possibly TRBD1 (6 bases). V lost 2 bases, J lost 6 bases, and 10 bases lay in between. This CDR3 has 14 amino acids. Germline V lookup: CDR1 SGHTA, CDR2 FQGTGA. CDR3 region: CASSLWGRDEKLFF. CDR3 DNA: TGTGCCAGCAGCTTATGGGGGCGTGATGAAAAACTGTTTTTT.

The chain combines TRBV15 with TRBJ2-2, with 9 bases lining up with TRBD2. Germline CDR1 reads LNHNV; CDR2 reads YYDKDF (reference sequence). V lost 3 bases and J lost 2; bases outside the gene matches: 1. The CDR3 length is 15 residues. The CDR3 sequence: CATSRGLANTGELFF. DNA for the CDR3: TGTGCCACCAGCAGGGGACTAGCTAACACCGGGGAGCTGTTTTTT.

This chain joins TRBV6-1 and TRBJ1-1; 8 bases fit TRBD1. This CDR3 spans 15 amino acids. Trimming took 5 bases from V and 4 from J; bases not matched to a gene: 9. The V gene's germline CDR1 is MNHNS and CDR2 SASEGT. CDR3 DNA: TGTGCCAGCAGTCCAGGACAGGGAGCCGGCACTGAAGCTTTCTTT. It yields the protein CASSPGQGAGTEAFF.